These T cell receptor beta chains were read from a single sample in a study of blood T cell repertoires in COVID-19. TCRdb's copy holds only in-frame clones and misses some; the assay was immunoSEQ multiplex PCR. The table lists a few hundred thousand clones, 70% to 90% of them singletons. Sequenced: PBMCs or T cells enriched from blood (not recorded which). All receptors derive from an older woman who had recovered from COVID-19. Each CDR3 is given with its conserved first and last residue. The D gene is left open where the match is weak. The listing skips clone size in some rows; elsewhere it reads once, few, many or a size class.

>-|TRBV5-1|TRBJ1-2|TRBD1
TGCGCCAGCAGCTCTACCGGGACAGGGGACGGCTACACCTTC
CASSSTGTGDGYTF
>-|TRBV7-9|TRBJ2-1|TRBD1
TGTGCCAGCAGCTTGGACAGGGTTTTTTACAATGAGCAGTTCTTC
CASSLDRVFYNEQFF
>-|TRBV24-1|TRBJ1-1|TRBD1
TGTGCCACCAGGAAAGACAGGGACACTGAAGCTTTCTTT
CATRKDRDTEAFF
>-|TRBV6-1|TRBJ1-2|TRBD1
TGTGCCAGCAGTGGGGGACAGAGCGCTATTACTAACTATGGCTACACCTTC
CASSGGQSAITNYGYTF
>once|TRBV6-6|TRBJ1-2|-
TGTGCCAGCGGTAGGGACTCTTTGCAATATGGCTACACCTTC
CASGRDSLQYGYTF
>-|TRBV27|TRBJ1-2|TRBD1
TGTGCCAGCAGGGACGGACAGGGGGGACTCTATGGCTACACCTTC
CASRDGQGGLYGYTF
>-|TRBV5-5|TRBJ2-2|-
TGTGCCAGCAGCTTTTACTCCGGGACTGCCGTCTCCGGGGAGCTGTTTTTT
CASSFYSGTAVSGELFF
>-|TRBV10-3|TRBJ2-3|-
TGTGCCATCAGTGATTCAGGGACAGATACGCAGTATTTT
CAISDSGTDTQYF
>-|TRBV19|TRBJ1-2|-
TGTGCCAGTAGTATTGAAGCCTTAGGCGGCGGCTACACCTTC
CASSIEALGGGYTF
>-|TRBV15|TRBJ2-3|-
TGTGCCACCAGCAGAGCCGCCATCGCGGGCACAGATACGCAGTATTTT
CATSRAAIAGTDTQYF
>-|TRBV7-2|TRBJ1-3|-
TGTGCCAGCAGCAACAGGGCTGCCGTGAATTTT
CASSNRAAVNF
>-|TRBV5-6|TRBJ1-1|-
TGTGCCAGCAGCTTAGGACAGGAAGCTTTCTTT
CASSLGQEAFF
>-|TRBV25-1|TRBJ2-5|TRBD2
TGTGCCAGCAGTCTGACTAGCGGGGGCGGTGAGACCCAGTACTTC
CASSLTSGGGETQYF
>few|TRBV18|TRBJ1-5|-
TGTGCCAGCTCACCAATTTCTCTAGTCAACAGGGTCCAGCCCCAGCATTTT
CASSPISLVNRVQPQHF
>-|TRBV11-2|TRBJ2-5|-
TGTGCCAGCAGCTTAGAATGGCCTAGGGAGACCCAGTACTTC
CASSLEWPRETQYF
>-|TRBV11-3|TRBJ2-7|-
TGTGCCAGCAGCTTTTCAGGGACCTACGAGCAGTACTTC
CASSFSGTYEQYF
>few|TRBV5-1|TRBJ2-1|-
TGCGCCAGCAGCTTGGCGGGTAGGTCTGAGCAGTTCTTC
CASSLAGRSEQFF
>-|TRBV5-1|TRBJ1-1|TRBD1
TGCGCCAGCAGCTTATTACAGGGGAAGGGGACTGAAGCTTTCTTT
CASSLLQGKGTEAFF
>-|TRBV28|TRBJ2-1|TRBD1
TGTGCCAGCAGGGTACCGGGACAGGGGTTCAATGAGCAGTTCTTC
CASRVPGQGFNEQFF
>-|TRBV5-1|TRBJ2-1|TRBD1
TGCGCCAGCAGCGTACAGGGGTTCAATGAGCAGTTCTTC
CASSVQGFNEQFF
>-|TRBV3-1/TRBV3-2|TRBJ2-4|TRBD2
TGTGCCAGCAGCCAAGATCGGGGACTAGCGGGGGTGAGAAACATTCAGTACTTC
CASSQDRGLAGVRNIQYF
>once|TRBV2|TRBJ1-2|-
TGTGCCAGCAGGCCCACGGTGACAGACTATGGCTACACCTTC
CASRPTVTDYGYTF
>-|TRBV12-3/TRBV12-4|TRBJ1-5|-
TGTGCCAGCAGTCTCGAGCCCAATCAGCCCCAGCATTTT
CASSLEPNQPQHF
>-|TRBV11-3|TRBJ2-1|TRBD2
TGTGCCAGCAGCCAGGCCCGTGAGCGGGGGGGGCCGGGCTCCTACAATGAGCAGTTCTTC
CASSQARERGGPGSYNEQFF
>-|TRBV11-2|TRBJ1-5|TRBD1
TGTGCCAGCAGCGAACAGGGGCCGCCCCAGCATTTT
CASSEQGPPQHF
>-|TRBV4-2|TRBJ1-5|-
TGTGCCAGCAGCCAAGACTCGGGGGGGGGCAATCAGCCCCAGCATTTT
CASSQDSGGGNQPQHF
>-|TRBV6-6|TRBJ2-7|-
TGTGCCAGCAGTTACAGCGGGTTGAGCTCCTACGAGCAGTACTTC
CASSYSGLSSYEQYF
>few|TRBV10-3|TRBJ2-2|TRBD1
TGTGCCATCAGCACCGGACAGGGGGCCGGGGAGCTGTTTTTT
CAISTGQGAGELFF
>few|TRBV6-2/TRBV6-3|TRBJ1-1|-
TGTGCCAGCAGTTACAATCAGGGAACGACTGAAGCTTTCTTT
CASSYNQGTTEAFF
>-|TRBV6-6|TRBJ1-2|-
TGTGCCAGCAGCCCACGGGGAGGCACGGCTAACTATGGCTACACCTTC
CASSPRGGTANYGYTF
>-|TRBV7-9|TRBJ2-1|TRBD2
TGTGCCAGCAGCCTACCCGGGACTAGCGGTCCGAATGAGCAGTTCTTC
CASSLPGTSGPNEQFF
>-|TRBV27|TRBJ2-3|TRBD2
TGTGCCAGCAGAGGACTAGCGGGGGGCCTAACTAGCACAGATACGCAGTATTTT
CASRGLAGGLTSTDTQYF
>-|TRBV2|TRBJ2-1|TRBD1
TGTGCCAGCACTACCACCGAGCCGGGACAGGGATACAATGAGCAGTTCTTC
CASTTTEPGQGYNEQFF
>-|TRBV21-1|TRBJ1-1|-
TGTGCCAGCAGCAATCGTTCCGGGGGTACAATCGGCACTGAAGCTTTCTTT
CASSNRSGGTIGTEAFF
>-|TRBV19|TRBJ1-5|TRBD1
TGTGCCAGTAGTATAGGACAGGGGGTTTTAATCACCTACAATCAGCCCCAGCATTTT
CASSIGQGVLITYNQPQHF
>-|TRBV10-1|TRBJ2-2|-
TGCGCCAGCAGTGCTCCCGGGTCCACCGGGGAGCTGTTTTTT
CASSAPGSTGELFF
>-|TRBV11-2|TRBJ2-7|TRBD1
TGTGCCAGCAGCATGGACAGGGGTGGGTACGAGCAGTACTTC
CASSMDRGGYEQYF
>-|TRBV6-5|TRBJ1-2|-
TGTGCCAGCAGTTTACAAGGCTACACCTTC
CASSLQGYTF
>-|TRBV2|TRBJ1-5|-
TGTGCCAGCAGTGCTTTCGGTAATCAGCCCCAGCATTTT
CASSAFGNQPQHF